This record concerns one T cell receptor beta chain sequence. Assignment of participants to cohorts was predicated upon participant-reported clinical history. The sample originates from a study of blood T cell repertoires in COVID-19. Looking at the study overall: COVID-19 samples collected from the United States, Italy and Spain covered acute and convalescent phases.

In the authors' workflow: Estimated nucleated cell counts came from reference gene primer amplification. Profiling relied on immunoSEQ multiplex PCR, and the TCRdb table lists in-frame clones only, not all of them. For V, J and clone size, that table is used; D and trimming come from the DNA. The repertoire holds 250,000 or so clones, with roughly 84% as singletons. Trimming took 0 bases from V and 1 from J, leaving 6 bases between them. The germline V gene encodes CDR1 SGDLS and CDR2 YYNGEE. CDR3 length: 14 amino acids. The sequence derives from a man aged 45-60 years who had recovered from COVID-19. Sequenced: PBMCs or T cells enriched from blood (not recorded which). V and J are TRBV9 and TRBJ2-3; D is unresolved. This CDR3 is CASSVDSRTDTQYF. CDR3 nucleotide sequence: TGTGCCAGCAGCGTAGACTCCCGCACAGATACGCAGTATTTT.